These 27 T cell receptor beta chains were sequenced from one sample in a study of molecular identifiers for immune sequencing clone quantification. TCRdb re-analysed the PCR reads in MiXCR, keeping a single row per CDR3 protein. The data contain 550,000 to 750,000 distinct CDR3 sequences, approximately 20% of them seen just once; the ten biggest clones take up about 0.9%. The specimen was naive CD8+ T cells from blood, with Jurkat cell RNA spiked in. Subset indicated: FACS-sorted CD8+CD4-CCR7+CD45RA+ naive T cells. The receptors were sampled from a human donor in good health. Some libraries in this study had Jurkat cell RNA spiked in.

In this sample, this clonotype turned up many times. The gene calls are TRBV7-2 and TRBJ2-7; 7 nucleotides align to TRBD1. Germline trimming cut 5 bases from V and 0 bases from J; bases unmatched to any gene: 7. Looked up from germline, CDR1 is SGHTA and CDR2 is FQGNSA. The CDR3 contains 15 residues. CDR3 protein: CASSQLQGLSYEQYF. In DNA, the CDR3 is TGTGCCAGCAGCCAGTTACAGGGGCTCTCCTACGAGCAGTACTTC.

Concerning this clonotype itself: A much bigger clone sits one base away, suggesting this may be a read error. The chain has TRBV30 and TRBJ2-7; D remains unclear. The length of the CDR3 is 15 residues. Between the trimmed V and J ends, which lost 0 bases and 5 bases, there was a span of 17 bases. In germline, CDR1 is GTSNPN, CDR2 SVGIG (reference sequence). The CDR3 coding sequence is TGTGCCTGGAGTGTAGGGTCAGGTACAATCCACGAGCAGTACTTC. This codes for CAWSVGSGTIHEQYF.

CDR3 coding DNA: TGCAGTGCTAGAGATCCCAGGGCCTCTAATGAAAAACTGTTTTTT. Its translation: CSARDPRASNEKLFF. The V gene is TRBV20-1, the J gene TRBJ1-4; D possibly corresponds to TRBD1 (5 bases). The V end lost 0 bases, the J end lost 3 bases, and 11 bases lay between the germline ends. Germline V lookup: CDR1 DFQATT, CDR2 SNEGSKA (reference sequence). This CDR3 region has 15 residues.

This clonotype was recorded many times. This chain links TRBV7-6 with TRBJ2-5; D is undetermined. This CDR3 comprises 15 residues. Germline CDR1 reads SGHVS; CDR2 reads FNYEAQ. Trimming shortened V by 2 bases and J by 2 bases, and 12 bases separated the two germline ends. The CDR3 reads CASSLTLGPQETQYF. The DNA for the CDR3 is TGTGCCAGCAGCTTAACCCTCGGCCCTCAAGAGACCCAGTACTTC.

This clonotype was detected many times. The CDR3 spells CSATYLGGETQYF. For the CDR3, the DNA is TGCAGTGCTACGTATCTGGGGGGGGAGACCCAGTACTTC. The chain couples TRBV20-1 to TRBJ2-5; 7 positions match TRBD2. The CDR3 loop spans 13 amino acids. V lost 4 bases to trimming and J lost 5 bases; unmatched junction nucleotides: 7. Germline assignment: CDR1 DFQATT and CDR2 SNEGSKA (reference sequence).

This clonotype was seen at least ten times. The CDR3 nucleotides are TGTGCCAGCAGCTTTGGACCCGGCGGCAATCAGCCCCAGCATTTT. Translated: CASSFGPGGNQPQHF. V is TRBV5-6 and J is TRBJ1-5; no reliable D call. From germline, CDR1 is SGHDT and CDR2 YYEEEE. The CDR3 runs to 15 residues. Trimming removed 2 bases from V and 2 bases from J, with 11 bases in between.

A few counts support this clonotype. The chain employs TRBV7-6 and TRBJ2-1, with TRBD2 matching over 9 bases. The CDR3 runs to 17 residues. CDR1 is SGHVS, CDR2 FNYEAQ, per germline. V gave up 5 bases and J gave up 4 bases; unmatched junction bases: 12. CDR3 protein: CASSRDAIAGEYNEQFF. CDR3 DNA sequence: TGTGCCAGCAGCCGAGACGCTATAGCGGGAGAGTACAATGAGCAGTTCTTC.

With regard to this clonotype: This sequence may be a read error, since a much larger clone differs from it by one base. The V and J genes are TRBV20-1 and TRBJ2-3; 7 nucleotides align to TRBD2. V was clipped by 4 bases and J by 2 bases; unmatched bases: 15. The germline V gene encodes CDR1 DFQATT and CDR2 SNEGSKA (reference sequence). The length of the CDR3 is 17 residues. The CDR3 coding sequence is TGCAGTGCTATTGTATATTTGCGGGAGTGCCTCACAGATACGCAGTATTTT. Its translation: CSAIVYLRECLTDTQYF.

The V and J genes are TRBV29-1 and TRBJ1-2; D uncertain. The CDR3 is made up of 13 amino acids. The V gene's germline CDR1 is SQVTM and CDR2 ANQGSEA. V was clipped by 3 bases and J by 4 bases, with 12 bases between them. CDR3 amino acids: CSVEGVQAYGYTF. In DNA form, the CDR3 reads TGCAGCGTTGAGGGTGTGCAGGCCTATGGCTACACCTTC.

This clonotype has a handful of counts. This rearrangement joins TRBV19 to TRBJ1-1; no firm D call. CDR3 length: 13 residues. Trimming stripped 4 bases from V and 6 bases from J, with 12 bases between. Germline V gene sequence: CDR1 LNHDA, CDR2 SQIVND (reference sequence). The CDR3 loop is CASSTQEVSEAFF. The CDR3 region has the DNA TGTGCCAGTAGTACCCAGGAGGTCTCTGAAGCTTTCTTT. The full variable domain, rest sourced from reference TRBV19 and TRBJ1-1, is DGGITQSPKYLFRKEGQNVTLSCEQNLNHDAMYWYRQDPGQGLRLIYYSQIVNDFQKGDIAEGYSVSREKKESFPLTVTSAQKNPTAFYLCASSTQEVSEAFFGQGTRLTVV.

This clonotype was seen many times. V gene TRBV20-1 combines with J gene TRBJ2-3; TRBD2 matches 11 bases. Germline V gene sequence: CDR1 DFQATT, CDR2 SNEGSKA (reference sequence). Trimming at V came to 6 bases and at J to 10 bases, leaving 18 bases not matched to a gene. CDR3 length: 16 residues. DNA for the CDR3: TGCAGTGCCATCCCGGGACTAGCGGCGGGTCCGAGTGCGCAGTATTTT. This sequence encodes CSAIPGLAAGPSAQYF.

Ten or more counts support this clonotype. CDR3 in DNA: TGTGCCAGCAGTTACTCGTGGACAGGGGGCGCGAATCAGCCCCAGCATTTT. Its protein product is CASSYSWTGGANQPQHF. The chain recombines TRBV6-2 or TRBV6-3 with TRBJ1-5; TRBD1 aligns across 11 bases. The CDR3 sequence is 17 residues long. J lost 4 bases, V lost 0 bases, and 5 bases had no gene match. Germline V gene lookup returns CDR1 MNHEY and CDR2 SVGEGT.

This clonotype occurred many times. CDR3 DNA sequence: TGTGCCAGCAGCGGGGACAGGACGATGAACACTGAAGCTTTCTTT. Translating it yields CASSGDRTMNTEAFF. The chain is built from TRBV9 and TRBJ1-1; 8 nucleotides agree with TRBD1. Germline V gene data show CDR1 as SGDLS and CDR2 as YYNGEE. This CDR3 has 15 residues. With 3 bases clipped from V and 0 bases from J, the junction kept 4 bases outside the gene matches.

There are many counts of this clonotype. The chain combines TRBV5-4 with TRBJ2-7, with a weak D call TRBD2 (7 bases). CDR1 and CDR2 (germline): SGHNT, YYREEE (reference sequence). Trimming shortened V by 3 bases and J by 6 bases, and 10 bases separated the two germline ends. The CDR3 is 12 amino acids. The CDR3, as DNA: TGTGCCAGCAGCTGGGGGGGGGCCGAGCAGTACTTC. As protein: CASSWGGAEQYF.

On this clonotype: This may arise from a read error, as a much more abundant clone is one base away. The V call is TRBV4-1, the J call TRBJ1-5, with a tentative D call TRBD1 (6 bases). The CDR3 sequence is 15 residues long. Deletions cut 1 base from V and 0 bases from J, with 7 bases between. Germline V gene lookup returns CDR1 MGHRA and CDR2 YSYEKL. CDR3 sequence (DNA): TGCGCCAGCAGCCAAGGGGGGCATAGCAATCAGCCCCAGCATTTT. Its protein is CASSQGGHSNQPQHF.

At least ten counts were recorded for this clonotype. This chain links TRBV27 with TRBJ2-3; D may correspond to TRBD1 or TRBD2 (6 bases each). This CDR3 comprises 15 residues. From germline, CDR1 is MNHEY and CDR2 SMNVEV (reference sequence). V dropped 7 bases and J dropped 2 bases, with 16 bases sitting between them. CDR3 sequence (DNA): TGTGCCAGCACGCGGGAAGGGGGTTTCACAGATACGCAGTATTTT. Its translation: CASTREGGFTDTQYF.

The table lists this clonotype with many counts. The V and J genes are TRBV7-2 and TRBJ2-3, with a weak D call TRBD1 (6 bases). V gave up 1 base and J gave up 5 bases, with 16 bases separating them. CDR3 length: 16 amino acids. Germline V gene sequence: CDR1 SGHTA, CDR2 FQGNSA. The CDR3 loop is CASSLGRTAKQDTQYF. In nucleotides, the CDR3 is TGTGCCAGCAGCTTAGGTCGGACAGCGAAACAAGATACGCAGTATTTT.

This clonotype was counted ten times or more. This chain joins TRBV28 and TRBJ1-1; the D is unclear. Looked up from germline, CDR1 is MDHEN and CDR2 is SYDVKM. Between the trimmed V and J ends, which lost 5 bases and 8 bases, there was a span of 6 bases. The CDR3 spans 10 residues. The CDR3 is CASSHNEAFF. The CDR3 DNA reads TGTGCCAGCAGTCACAACGAAGCTTTCTTT.

Many counts were recorded for this clonotype. CDR3 region: CASSPAGGEEYGYTF. CDR3 DNA: TGTGCCAGCAGCCCCGCAGGAGGCGAGGAATATGGCTACACCTTC. The chain has TRBV5-4 and TRBJ1-2; D gene ambiguous. This CDR3 has 15 residues. Germline-derived CDR1 and CDR2 are SGHNT and YYREEE (reference sequence). Trimming took 4 bases from V and 5 from J, leaving 18 bases between them.

The genes are TRBV28 and TRBJ1-6; TRBD1 matches at 7 bases. The CDR3 spans 15 residues. Looked up from germline, CDR1 is MDHEN and CDR2 is SYDVKM. Unmatched junction bases numbered 8, after V lost 5 bases and J lost 7 bases. CDR3 region: CASSITGTANSPLHF. The CDR3 DNA is TGTGCCAGCAGTATCACCGGGACAGCAAATTCACCCCTCCACTTT.

In regard to this clonotype: A read error is possible here, since a much larger clone lies one base away. V and J are TRBV19 and TRBJ1-1, with 9 bases identical to TRBD1. Looked up from germline, CDR1 is LNHDA and CDR2 is SQIVND (reference sequence). V was pared by 5 bases and J by 4 bases, with 11 bases of the junction left unmatched. The CDR3 has 16 residues. CDR3 sequence (DNA): TGTGCCAGTAGTCTGTGGACAGGGGTCACGAGCACTGAAGCTTTCTTT. Residues: CASSLWTGVTSTEAFF.

In its sample, this clonotype was seen a few times. The chain recombines TRBV6-2 or TRBV6-3 with TRBJ2-5; D gene ambiguous. This CDR3 is 14 amino acids long. V lost 3 bases, J lost 2 bases, and 10 bases lay in between. Germline V lookup: CDR1 MNHEY, CDR2 SVGEGT. The CDR3 bases are TGTGCCAGCAGTTATATCAGCGTACAAGAGACCCAGTACTTC. Translated: CASSYISVQETQYF.

CDR3 loop: CSVEDPGTGGTYEQYF. CDR3 DNA sequence: TGCAGCGTTGAAGATCCAGGGACAGGGGGAACCTACGAGCAGTACTTC. The chain combines TRBV29-1 with TRBJ2-7; 11 bases fit TRBD1. This CDR3 spans 16 amino acids. Germline assignment: CDR1 SQVTM and CDR2 ANQGSEA. V lost 0 bases, J lost 2 bases, and 6 bases stayed unmatched.

This clonotype appeared a few times. CDR3 region: CASSLLGETGELFF. Here the CDR3 DNA reads TGTGCCAGCAGTTTGTTAGGGGAAACCGGGGAGCTGTTTTTT. The chain employs TRBV28 and TRBJ2-2; D possibly corresponds to TRBD1 (5 bases). Between the trimmed V and J ends, which lost 3 bases and 5 bases, there was a span of 10 bases. The CDR3 has 14 amino acids. The germline V gene encodes CDR1 MDHEN and CDR2 SYDVKM.

This clonotype has a handful of counts. In DNA form, the CDR3 reads TGTGCCAGCAGCTTGGATCCGGGACAGAAGACCGGGGAGCTGTTTTTT. Its protein product is CASSLDPGQKTGELFF. The chain joins TRBV28 to TRBJ2-2; 7 bases agree with TRBD1. Unmatched junction bases numbered 12, after V lost 6 bases and J lost 5 bases. The CDR3 covers 16 residues. Germline lookup yields CDR1 MDHEN and CDR2 SYDVKM.

For this clonotype: One base away lies a much larger clone, so this may be a sequencing read error. V and J are TRBV6-2 or TRBV6-3 and TRBJ2-7; D tentatively fits TRBD1 or TRBD2 (5 bases each). Germline V gene data show CDR1 as MNHEY and CDR2 as SVGEGT. CDR3 size: 14 residues. The CDR3 DNA reads TGTGCCGGCAGAACCAGCAGGGAGATGTACGAGCAGTACTTC. This translates into CAGRTSREMYEQYF.

This clonotype was recorded many times. The rearrangement joins TRBV9 to TRBJ1-5; possibly TRBD1 for D (6 bases). Trimming pared 4 bases from V and 6 bases from J, leaving 14 bases between. Germline V gene data show CDR1 as SGDLS and CDR2 as YYNGEE. This CDR3 is built from 14 residues. CDR3: CASSRGGGTQPQHF. CDR3 nucleotides: TGTGCCAGCAGCCGAGGGGGAGGAACTCAGCCCCAGCATTTT.